The rows below give T cell receptor beta chains drawn from one sample of a study of cytotoxic CD8 clonotypes in ibrutinib-treated CLL. Some clones are missing from TCRdb's copy, which holds only in-frame ones; the method was immunoSEQ multiplex PCR. The sample records 52,000 or so clones, 75% to 90% being singletons. The source was PBMCs, collected after 24 months of ibrutinib treatment. The receptor source for this set is a human donor with chronic lymphocytic leukemia. The CDR3 runs from the conserved cysteine through the conserved F or W. The order of the fields is CDR3 DNA, CDR3 protein, J gene, D gene, V gene, clone size. D genes are given only for firm matches. For some rows the clone size is stated as once, few or many, or as a class when expanded; others skip it.

CDR3 DNA: TGTGCCAGCAGTTTGCGTCCAGGGGCCGCGGGGGACACTGAAGCTTTCTTT
CDR3 protein: CASSLRPGAAGDTEAFF
J gene: TRBJ1-1
D gene: NA
V gene: TRBV28
clone size: once

CDR3 DNA: TGTGCCAGCAGCTTGCATAACACAGATACGCAGTATTTT
CDR3 protein: CASSLHNTDTQYF
J gene: TRBJ2-3
D gene: NA
V gene: TRBV5-4
clone size: NA

CDR3 DNA: TGCGCCAGCAGGGAGCAAGGAAGCAATCAGCCCCAGCATTTT
CDR3 protein: CASREQGSNQPQHF
J gene: TRBJ1-5
D gene: NA
V gene: TRBV10-2
clone size: NA

CDR3 DNA: TGCGCCAGCAGCCAAGGTATCCGGGAAGCCAATGAGCAGTTCTTC
CDR3 protein: CASSQGIREANEQFF
J gene: TRBJ2-1
D gene: NA
V gene: TRBV4-3
clone size: NA

CDR3 DNA: TGTGCCTGGACCTCAGGGGCAGGGGCCAACGTCCTGACTTTC
CDR3 protein: CAWTSGAGANVLTF
J gene: TRBJ2-6
D gene: NA
V gene: TRBV30
clone size: NA

CDR3 DNA: TGTGCCAGCAGAATCTGGCGGACAGGAATTGTCGGGTTGGACACTGAAGCTTTCTTT
CDR3 protein: CASRIWRTGIVGLDTEAFF
J gene: TRBJ1-1
D gene: TRBD1
V gene: TRBV7-9
clone size: NA

CDR3 DNA: TGTGCCAGCAGCTTATCGGGACAGAGGACTGAAGCTTTCTTT
CDR3 protein: CASSLSGQRTEAFF
J gene: TRBJ1-1
D gene: TRBD1
V gene: TRBV5-6
clone size: NA

CDR3 DNA: TGTGCCAGCAGCTTGGGCGACAGGGACTATGGCTACACCTTC
CDR3 protein: CASSLGDRDYGYTF
J gene: TRBJ1-2
D gene: TRBD1
V gene: TRBV5-4
clone size: NA

CDR3 DNA: TGTGCCAGCAGCTTGGTTGGGACAGGGGCCGCGGAGACCCAGTACTTC
CDR3 protein: CASSLVGTGAAETQYF
J gene: TRBJ2-5
D gene: TRBD1
V gene: TRBV5-6
clone size: NA

CDR3 DNA: TGTGCCAGTAGTTGGGTAGCGGGAGGTCTTAGCTCCTACAATGAGCAGTTCTTC
CDR3 protein: CASSWVAGGLSSYNEQFF
J gene: TRBJ2-1
D gene: TRBD2
V gene: TRBV19
clone size: NA

CDR3 DNA: TGTGCCAGCAGTTCAGGGGGTTCTAATGAAAAACTGTTTTTT
CDR3 protein: CASSSGGSNEKLFF
J gene: TRBJ1-4
D gene: TRBD1
V gene: TRBV27
clone size: NA

CDR3 DNA: TGCGCCAGCAGCTTGTCCGGGTCGTTGGGCAGCACTCAAACTGAAGCTTTCTTT
CDR3 protein: CASSLSGSLGSTQTEAFF
J gene: TRBJ1-1
D gene: NA
V gene: TRBV5-1
clone size: NA

CDR3 DNA: TGCAGTGCCGTTTCTGGAAACACCATATATTTT
CDR3 protein: CSAVSGNTIYF
J gene: TRBJ1-3
D gene: NA
V gene: TRBV20-1
clone size: NA

CDR3 DNA: TGTGCCAGCAGCTTTTGGACTAGCGCGTACAATGAGCAGTTCTTC
CDR3 protein: CASSFWTSAYNEQFF
J gene: TRBJ2-1
D gene: TRBD2
V gene: TRBV5-6
clone size: NA

CDR3 DNA: TGCGCCAGCAGCCAAGGGGCCGTGCCGGGCAGGCTTAGCTCTGGGGCCAACGTCCTGACTTTC
CDR3 protein: CASSQGAVPGRLSSGANVLTF
J gene: TRBJ2-6
D gene: NA
V gene: TRBV4-1
clone size: NA

CDR3 DNA: TGTGCCACCAGCAGAGATCCTGGGACAGGGACAGATACGCAGTATTTT
CDR3 protein: CATSRDPGTGTDTQYF
J gene: TRBJ2-3
D gene: TRBD1
V gene: TRBV15
clone size: NA

CDR3 DNA: TGTGCCACCAGCAGAGTAGGCTACGGTGAGCAGTTCTTC
CDR3 protein: CATSRVGYGEQFF
J gene: TRBJ2-1
D gene: NA
V gene: TRBV15
clone size: NA

CDR3 DNA: TGCGCCAGCAGCCAAGATGAGGGACCCGGAGGTGAGCAGTTCTTC
CDR3 protein: CASSQDEGPGGEQFF
J gene: TRBJ2-1
D gene: NA
V gene: TRBV4-3
clone size: NA

CDR3 DNA: TGTGCCAGCAGTTTAGGGAGTACGCAGTATTTT
CDR3 protein: CASSLGSTQYF
J gene: TRBJ2-3
D gene: NA
V gene: TRBV11-1
clone size: NA

CDR3 DNA: TGTGCCATCAGTGAGTCTACGGATAGCGGCGGGGAGCTGTTTTTT
CDR3 protein: CAISESTDSGGELFF
J gene: TRBJ2-2
D gene: NA
V gene: TRBV10-3
clone size: NA

CDR3 DNA: TGTGCCAGCAGTCCTGCACAGGGACAAAACTATGGCTACACCTTC
CDR3 protein: CASSPAQGQNYGYTF
J gene: TRBJ1-2
D gene: NA
V gene: TRBV28
clone size: NA

CDR3 DNA: TGTGCCAGCAGTTCACCCTCTATGACAGGGGGCACTGAAGCTTTCTTT
CDR3 protein: CASSSPSMTGGTEAFF
J gene: TRBJ1-1
D gene: TRBD1
V gene: TRBV27
clone size: NA

CDR3 DNA: TGCGCCAGCAGCTTCAGGGGCCCCCCGGCAGATACGCAGTATTTT
CDR3 protein: CASSFRGPPADTQYF
J gene: TRBJ2-3
D gene: NA
V gene: TRBV5-1
clone size: NA

CDR3 DNA: TGCGCCAGCAGCCAAGACGCGGGAGGGCCTTTCGCTGAGCAGTTCTTC
CDR3 protein: CASSQDAGGPFAEQFF
J gene: TRBJ2-1
D gene: TRBD2
V gene: TRBV4-1
clone size: NA

CDR3 DNA: TGTGCCAGCAGCCCCGGCGGCATCACTAACTATGGCTACACCTTC
CDR3 protein: CASSPGGITNYGYTF
J gene: TRBJ1-2
D gene: NA
V gene: TRBV28
clone size: once

CDR3 DNA: TGTGCCAGCAGTGAATTCCGGTCTCAGCCCCAGCATTTT
CDR3 protein: CASSEFRSQPQHF
J gene: TRBJ1-5
D gene: NA
V gene: TRBV2
clone size: few

CDR3 DNA: TGTGCCAGTAGTTCTGGGCTAGCGGGACCAAGGGTTGCCACCGGGGAGCTGTTTTTT
CDR3 protein: CASSSGLAGPRVATGELFF
J gene: TRBJ2-2
D gene: TRBD2
V gene: TRBV19
clone size: NA

CDR3 DNA: TGTGCCAGCAGTGGATTAGGTGATGAGCAGTTCTTC
CDR3 protein: CASSGLGDEQFF
J gene: TRBJ2-1
D gene: NA
V gene: TRBV2
clone size: NA